The 13 T cell receptor beta chains in this list originate from one sample, sequenced in a study of blood T cell repertoires in COVID-19. Sequenced by immunoSEQ multiplex PCR; TCRdb stores in-frame clones only, minus some. Of some 87,000 clones in the sample, more than 70% are singletons; the top ten hold around 39%. Sequencing was done on a sample of peripheral blood. These receptors all come from an elderly man with active or convalescent COVID-19.

V usage is TRBV19 and J usage is TRBJ2-1; 7 bases line up with TRBD2. The CDR3 is 18 amino acids. Per the germline V gene, CDR1 is LNHDA and CDR2 is SQIVND (reference sequence). The ends lost 5 bases at V and 1 base at J; junction bases unmatched: 14. CDR3 sequence: CASSPLGGGLKSYNEQFF. CDR3 coding DNA: TGTGCCAGTAGTCCCCTCGGGGGAGGGCTGAAGTCCTACAATGAGCAGTTCTTC.

V gene TRBV5-4 combines with J gene TRBJ1-1; 9 nucleotides match TRBD1. Germline values: CDR1 SGHNT, CDR2 YYREEE (reference sequence). V was pared by 3 bases and J by 1 base, with 4 bases of the junction left unmatched. CDR3 length: 15 amino acids. The chain's CDR3 is CASSSRDRENTEAFF. For the CDR3, the DNA is TGTGCCAGCAGCTCGAGGGACAGGGAGAACACTGAAGCTTTCTTT.

The genes are TRBV7-3 and TRBJ2-2, with D tentatively TRBD1 (6 bases). V was cut by 5 bases and J by 0 bases, with 13 bases left in between. Looked up from germline, CDR1 is SGHTA and CDR2 is FQGTGA. The CDR3 is 16 amino acids. The CDR3, as DNA: TGTGCCAGCAGCCAAAGGACAGCCTCGAACACCGGGGAGCTGTTTTTT. It codes for CASSQRTASNTGELFF.

A single count supports this clone. The chain employs TRBV19 and TRBJ2-3, with a possible D match to TRBD2 (6 bases). Germline assignment: CDR1 LNHDA and CDR2 SQIVND (reference sequence). V lost 9 bases and J lost 3, with 10 bases in between. The CDR3 has 12 residues. CDR3 bases: TGTGCCAGCCGGAGGGGAACAGATACGCAGTATTTT. It specifies CASRRGTDTQYF.

Many counts were recorded for this clone. The chain carries TRBV3-1 (or the pseudogene TRBV3-2) and TRBJ2-1, with D tentatively TRBD2 (6 bases). V was clipped by 3 bases and J by 6 bases, with 9 bases between them. This CDR3 contains 13 residues. Germline CDR1 and CDR2: LGHDT and YNNKEL (reference sequence). The CDR3 loop is CASSQAGRNEQFF. DNA of the CDR3: TGTGCCAGCAGCCAGGCGGGACGCAATGAGCAGTTCTTC.

V usage is TRBV30 and J usage is TRBJ1-5, with TRBD1 as a possible D gene (6 bases). V shed 3 bases and J shed 4 bases, with 13 bases lying between them. Germline values: CDR1 GTSNPN, CDR2 SVGIG (reference sequence). The CDR3 has 14 residues. CDR3 amino acids: CAWSRGSENQPQHF. Written as DNA, the CDR3 is TGTGCCTGGAGCAGGGGTAGCGAAAATCAGCCCCAGCATTTT.

The V and J genes are TRBV11-2 and TRBJ2-5, with unresolved D. Germline V gene sequence: CDR1 SGHAT, CDR2 FQNNGV. Trimming removed 5 bases from V and 2 bases from J, with 9 bases in between. The CDR3 loop spans 13 amino acids. The CDR3 DNA follows: TGTGCCAGCAGCCTAAGCCTGCAAGAGACCCAGTACTTC. It encodes CASSLSLQETQYF. Variable domain in full (rest from reference TRBV11-2 and TRBJ2-5): EAGVAQSPRYKIIEKRQSVAFWCNPISGHATLYWYQQILGQGPKLLIQFQNNGVVDDSQLPKDRFSAERLKGVDSTLKIQPAKLEDSAVYLCASSLSLQETQYFGPGTRLLVL.

The chain employs TRBV5-8 and TRBJ1-3; D is ambiguous. Trimming removed 4 bases from V and 0 bases from J, with 8 bases in between. The length of the CDR3 is 14 residues. Looked up from germline, CDR1 is SGHTS and CDR2 is YDEGEE. The CDR3 region is CASSHSNSGNTIYF. The CDR3 bases are TGTGCCAGCAGCCACAGCAACTCTGGAAACACCATATATTTT.

V and J are TRBV10-3 and TRBJ2-3; TRBD2 aligns across 10 bases. The CDR3 is 15 amino acids. V lost 5 bases and J lost 3; bases outside the gene matches: 5. Germline lookup yields CDR1 ENHRY and CDR2 SYGVKD. The CDR3 reads CAISPGLASTDTQYF. The DNA for the CDR3 is TGTGCCATCAGTCCGGGACTAGCGAGTACAGATACGCAGTATTTT.

The chain has TRBV28 and TRBJ2-7; TRBD1 aligns across 8 bases. The CDR3 is made up of 17 amino acids. Trimming at V came to 2 bases and at J to 5 bases, leaving 14 bases not matched to a gene. Germline V lookup: CDR1 MDHEN, CDR2 SYDVKM. Here the CDR3 reads CASSLNTGGKSSDEQYF. The CDR3 coding sequence is TGTGCCAGCAGTTTAAATACAGGGGGGAAGTCTAGCGACGAGCAGTACTTC.

This clone was seen once. J is TRBJ2-5 and V is TRBV5-5; D unclear. The germline gives CDR1 SGHKS, CDR2 YYEKEE (reference sequence). With 3 bases removed from V and 11 bases from J, the gap between germline ends came to 14 bases. The CDR3 runs 12 residues. CDR3 sequence: CASSSPTQSQYF. The CDR3 DNA reads TGTGCCAGCAGCTCACCGACTCAAAGTCAGTACTTC.

V usage is TRBV6-5 and J usage is TRBJ2-7, with 7 bases fitting TRBD2. Trimming cost V 4 bases and J 0 bases; bases outside gene matches: 6. The CDR3 runs 15 residues. The germline V gene has CDR1 MNHEY and CDR2 SVGAGI. CDR3 amino acids: CASSSGTTSSYEQYF. DNA of the CDR3: TGTGCCAGCAGTTCCGGGACTACGAGCTCCTACGAGCAGTACTTC.

The chain couples TRBV11-2 to TRBJ1-1; 9 bases agree with TRBD1. This CDR3 comprises 12 residues. Germline loops: CDR1 SGHAT, CDR2 FQNNGV. J was trimmed by 8 bases and V by 5 bases; bases with no gene match: 3. This CDR3 reads CASSLGQGEAFF. The CDR3 DNA follows: TGTGCCAGCAGCCTCGGACAGGGGGAAGCTTTCTTT.